These T cell receptor beta chains were read from a single sample in a study of early T cells in non-severe SARS-CoV-2 infection. TCRdb re-called the 5' RACE reads through MiXCR, storing one row per CDR3 protein. The table has some 60,000 distinct CDR3 sequences, roughly a tenth seen once; the top ten hold over 0.95%. Sequencing input: whole blood. The receptors stem from an adult who was a healthcare worker with PCR-confirmed SARS-CoV-2 infection or an uninfected control (not recorded which). The CDR3 runs from the conserved cysteine through the conserved F or W.

v_gene	len	CDR3aa
TRBV15	14	CATSSRDTVNEQFF
TRBV7-6	17	CASSFRGGDTNTGELFF
TRBV3-1	16	CASSQEWGYSENTIYF
TRBV6-2/TRBV6-3	14	CASRATGLYQPQHF
TRBV5-6	12	CASSFASGEQFF
TRBV29-1	13	CSVDRGLNGELFF
TRBV7-3	14	CASRQDSMNTEAFF
TRBV7-9	15	CASSLGVQLQETQYF
TRBV3-1	11	CASSQGPGAFF
TRBV12-3/TRBV12-4	18	CASSLTSGGLWAKNIQYF
TRBV27	12	CASSFLGGELFF
TRBV12-3/TRBV12-4	12	CASRVATRAQFF
TRBV7-8	15	CASMRGARSNEKLFF
TRBV18	18	CASSPTTGGQGSGDGYTF
TRBV12-3/TRBV12-4	14	CASSFRSSNQPQHF
TRBV29-1	14	CSARRHHPRDEQFF
TRBV29-1	12	CSDRTGTDTQYF
TRBV10-3	12	CAIGSGVGEQFF
TRBV30	13	CAWSVLGAETQYF
TRBV6-6	16	CASTGTSGGVGNEQFF
TRBV6-6	14	CASSLDGRLQPQHF
TRBV6-2/TRBV6-3	15	CASSERTGTTGELFF
TRBV4-2	11	CASSQEETQYF
TRBV11-2	14	CASSLAGGRGTQYF
TRBV7-2	18	CASSSTSGGAFYGSEQFF
TRBV7-8	12	CASSGTDREAFF
TRBV21-1	17	CASSKEEAGRAKNIQYF
TRBV20-1	15	CSASKRGGVYNEQFF
TRBV7-6	14	CASSATGMGETQYF
TRBV19	15	CASSAGGTGANVLTF
TRBV29-1	11	CSVPSGNTIYF
TRBV12-3/TRBV12-4	17	CASSRETSGRGTGELFF
TRBV7-2	14	CASSFQAGQETQYF
TRBV28	15	CASAENLRSGNTIYF
TRBV20-1	17	CSANAGFGGLGTDTQYF
TRBV5-1	15	CASSLDGTRDNEQFF
TRBV3-1	12	CASSQDRTRETF
TRBV7-8	14	CASSQHPAQETQYF
TRBV6-4	13	CASSSQGTGELFF
TRBV10-3	11	CAIRNTGELFF
TRBV18	14	CASSDNRAYQPQHF
TRBV15	16	CATSPRWIGGTDTQYF
TRBV7-8	16	CASSLAARGSYNEQFF
TRBV28	14	CASSFRGAGETQYF
TRBV2	13	CASIWEVTGELFF
TRBV7-6	13	CASSPKVGGELFF
TRBV7-3	16	CASRPGPGPLNTEAFF
TRBV7-8	16	CASSLVGGLGHSPLHF
TRBV28	15	CASRRGISNTGELFF
TRBV18	17	CASSPRGQTSSGNTIYF
TRBV11-2	14	CASSAGQGYNEQFF
TRBV12-3/TRBV12-4	15	CASSLADWGRETQYF